Reported below is one T cell receptor (beta chain). The sample belongs to a study of control samples from healthy donors and cancer patients. TCRdb's copy holds only in-frame clones and misses some; the assay was immunoSEQ multiplex PCR. The table shows roughly 24,000 clones, with about 83% occurring only once. The CDR3 spans 14 residues. The V end was cut by 0 bases, the J end by 5 bases, with 7 bases between. The germline gives CDR1 SGHDN, CDR2 FVKESK. Sample: PBMCs. J is TRBJ2-2 and V is TRBV14, with D unresolved. The receptor comes from a man in his 60s with head and neck cancer. The CDR3 DNA reads TGTGCCAGCAGCCAAGAGGGCAGTACCGGGGAGCTGTTTTTT. The encoded protein is CASSQEGSTGELFF.